The subject of this entry is one T cell receptor beta chain. TCRdb keeps only in-frame clones here, not all; method: immunoSEQ multiplex PCR. The data show 55,000 to 70,000 clones, more than 75% seen once. The entry originates in a study of blood T cell repertoires in COVID-19. The V gene end was trimmed by 5 bases and the J gene end by 6 bases; junction bases not matched to a gene: 7. Per the germline V gene, CDR1 is SQVTM and CDR2 is ANQGSEA. The CDR3 sequence is 13 residues long. This sequence originates from a middle-aged woman who had recovered from COVID-19. The rearrangement links TRBV29-1 to TRBJ1-1; 9 nucleotides align to TRBD1. Sequencing was performed on PBMCs or T cells enriched from blood (not recorded which). CDR3 DNA sequence: TGCAGCGTTACTCCGGGACAGGGTCCTGAAGCTTTCTTT. Protein sequence: CSVTPGQGPEAFF. Together with reference TRBV29-1 and TRBJ1-1, the CDR3 gives the full variable domain: SAVISQKPSRDICQRGTSLTIQCQVDSQVTMMFWYRQQPGQSLTLIATANQGSEATYESGFVIDKFPISRPNLTFSTLTVSNMSPEDSSIYLCSVTPGQGPEAFFGQGTRLTVV.